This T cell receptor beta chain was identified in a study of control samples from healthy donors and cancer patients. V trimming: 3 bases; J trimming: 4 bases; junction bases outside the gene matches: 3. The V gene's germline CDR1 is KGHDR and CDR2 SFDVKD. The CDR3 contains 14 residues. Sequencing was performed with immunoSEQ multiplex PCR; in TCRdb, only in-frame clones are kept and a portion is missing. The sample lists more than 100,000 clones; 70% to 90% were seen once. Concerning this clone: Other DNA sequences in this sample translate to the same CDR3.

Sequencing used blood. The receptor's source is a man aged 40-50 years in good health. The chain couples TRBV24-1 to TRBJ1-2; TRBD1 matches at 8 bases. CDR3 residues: CATSDSGTGYGYTF. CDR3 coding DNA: TGTGCCACCAGTGATAGCGGGACAGGCTATGGCTACACCTTC.